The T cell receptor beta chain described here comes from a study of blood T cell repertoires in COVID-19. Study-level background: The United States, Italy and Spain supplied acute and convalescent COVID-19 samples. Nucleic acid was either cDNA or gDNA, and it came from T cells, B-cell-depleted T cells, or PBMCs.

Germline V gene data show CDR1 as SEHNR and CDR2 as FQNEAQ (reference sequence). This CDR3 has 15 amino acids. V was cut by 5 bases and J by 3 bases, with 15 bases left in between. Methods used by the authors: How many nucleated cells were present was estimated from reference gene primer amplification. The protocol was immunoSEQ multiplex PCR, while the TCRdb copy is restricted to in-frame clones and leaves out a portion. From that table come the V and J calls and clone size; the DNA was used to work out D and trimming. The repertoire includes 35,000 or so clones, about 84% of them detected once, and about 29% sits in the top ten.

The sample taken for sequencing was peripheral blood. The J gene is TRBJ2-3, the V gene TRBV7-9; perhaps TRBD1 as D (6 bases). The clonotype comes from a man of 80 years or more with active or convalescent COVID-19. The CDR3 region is CASSRTGTFTDTQYF. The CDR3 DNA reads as TGTGCCAGCAGCCGCACCGGGACATTTACAGATACGCAGTATTTT.